This record concerns one T cell receptor beta chain sequence. Its recognized antigen is unknown. There are no base qualities to consult, and no much larger clone falls within one base. This sample was taken from a study of blood T cell repertoires in COVID-19 (dated by TCRdb to 2020 to 2021). With regard to the full study: Collaborator samples came from the United States, Italy and Spain and covered acute and convalescent phases of COVID-19. The prospective study material was composed of cDNA or gDNA derived from T cells, B-cell-depleted T cells, or PBMCs. The dataset comprised deeply sampled blood TCRbeta repertoires from subjects exposed to, actively infected with, or recovered from COVID-19. The repertoires were released in a freely available public database meant as a resource for research on the immune response to SARS-CoV-2. Samples were obtained from the ongoing ImmuneRACE study (first 160 participants) and from over 1,000 subjects provided by 6 global collaborators. Sample metadata almost always included a de-identified subject ID, COVID-19 status, age in years and sex. HLA class I and class II types, where available, came from metadata supplied by the sample provider rather than from assay-based typing. General findings and caveats noted by the study authors: Clinical and demographic metadata were provided uncurated, with the amount varying by source and participant.

TCRbeta CDR3 regions were amplified from genomic DNA using the immunoSEQ Assay, a bias-controlled multiplex PCR. The source study handled its data this way. Within the assay, amplification of reference gene primers was used to estimate how many nucleated cells each sample contained. Sequence reads were collapsed and filtered to measure the absolute abundance of every unique TCRbeta CDR3 rearrangement. For each sample, productive Simpson clonality was calculated as the square root of Simpson's diversity index over productive rearrangements. TCRdb's version of the immuneACCESS table is confined to in-frame rearrangements and falls short of the full clone set. An unresolved V gene accounts for under half of the shortfall where checked; the remainder is of unknown origin. That table supplies the V and J calls and clone size; D and trimming were determined from the DNA. The table for this sample lists about 100,000 clones; around 90% of them were counted only once. The ten most abundant clones make up about 6.5% of the sample.

Whole blood was collected in K2EDTA tubes by collaborating institutions according to the institutions' own protocols. For TCRbeta analysis, collaborator samples were shipped as frozen whole blood, as isolated PBMCs, or as DNA extracted from either sample type. For CDR1 and CDR2, the germline V gene (reference sequence) lists MNHEY and SMNVEV. Trimming removed 6 bases from V and 2 bases from J, leaving 16 bases between the germline ends. The CDR3 holds 15 amino acids from the cysteine to the phenylalanine. Only the CDR3 portion is preserved as DNA: 45 bases, with reading frame beginning at the first base.

Sequenced: peripheral blood. The V gene is TRBV27 and the J gene is TRBJ1-2; the D gene lacks a confident call. This sequence was found in a woman aged 60 to 75 with acute or convalescent COVID-19. The base sequence is TGTGCCAGCAGGTCTAACTCTCGGGGAAACTATGGCTACACCTTC. It encodes CASRSNSRGNYGYTF.